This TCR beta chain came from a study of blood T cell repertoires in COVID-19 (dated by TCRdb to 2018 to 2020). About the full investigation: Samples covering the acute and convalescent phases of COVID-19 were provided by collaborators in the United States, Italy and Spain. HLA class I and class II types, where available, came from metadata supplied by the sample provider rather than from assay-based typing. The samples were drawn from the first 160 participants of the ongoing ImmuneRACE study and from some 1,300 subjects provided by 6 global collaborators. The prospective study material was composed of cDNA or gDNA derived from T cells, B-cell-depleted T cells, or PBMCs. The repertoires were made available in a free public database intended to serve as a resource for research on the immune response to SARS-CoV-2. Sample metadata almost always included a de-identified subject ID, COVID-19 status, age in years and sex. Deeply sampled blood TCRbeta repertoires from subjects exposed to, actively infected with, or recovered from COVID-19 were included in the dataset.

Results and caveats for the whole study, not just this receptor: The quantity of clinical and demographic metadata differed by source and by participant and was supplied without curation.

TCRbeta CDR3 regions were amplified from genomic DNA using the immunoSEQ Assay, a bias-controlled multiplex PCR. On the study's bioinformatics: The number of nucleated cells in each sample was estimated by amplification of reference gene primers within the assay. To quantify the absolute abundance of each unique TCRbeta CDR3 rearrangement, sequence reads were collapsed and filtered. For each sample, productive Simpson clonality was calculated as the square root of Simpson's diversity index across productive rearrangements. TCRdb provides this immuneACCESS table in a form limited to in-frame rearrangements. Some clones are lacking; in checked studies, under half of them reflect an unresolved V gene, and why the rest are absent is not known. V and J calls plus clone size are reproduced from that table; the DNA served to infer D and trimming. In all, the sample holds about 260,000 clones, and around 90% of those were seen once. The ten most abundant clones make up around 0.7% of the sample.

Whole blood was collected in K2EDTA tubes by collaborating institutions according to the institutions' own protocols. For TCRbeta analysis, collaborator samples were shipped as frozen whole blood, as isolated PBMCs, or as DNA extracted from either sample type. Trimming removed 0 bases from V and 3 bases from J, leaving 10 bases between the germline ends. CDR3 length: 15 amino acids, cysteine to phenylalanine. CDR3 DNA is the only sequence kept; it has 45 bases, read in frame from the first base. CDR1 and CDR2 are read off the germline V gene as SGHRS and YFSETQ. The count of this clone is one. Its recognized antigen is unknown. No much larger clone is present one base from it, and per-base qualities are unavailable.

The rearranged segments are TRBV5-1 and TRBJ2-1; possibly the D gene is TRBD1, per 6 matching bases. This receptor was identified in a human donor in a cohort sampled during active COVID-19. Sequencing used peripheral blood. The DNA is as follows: TGCGCCAGCAGCTTGGAGGGACACCTCTACAATGAGCAGTTCTTC. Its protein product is CASSLEGHLYNEQFF.